Each of the 29 T cell receptor beta chains below was sequenced from the same sample in a study of blood T cell repertoires in COVID-19. Using immunoSEQ multiplex PCR, the repertoire was profiled, and TCRdb retains in-frame clones only, with some absent. The profile covers about 94,000 clones, with 80% appearing a single time and roughly 19% taken by the ten largest. Sequencing was carried out using peripheral blood. All receptors derive from a human donor in a cohort sampled during active COVID-19.

The chain employs TRBV7-6 and TRBJ2-2; D is undetermined. The V end lost 6 bases, the J end lost 2 bases, and 4 bases lay between the germline ends. The CDR3 has 12 amino acids. Germline lookup yields CDR1 SGHVS and CDR2 FNYEAQ. The CDR3 spells CASRHNTGELFF. CDR3 nucleotides: TGTGCCAGCAGACACAACACCGGGGAGCTGTTTTTT.

The chain combines TRBV5-6 with TRBJ2-5, with 7 bases lining up with TRBD1. J gave up 7 bases and V 0 bases, and 9 bases lay outside the gene matches. Germline V lookup: CDR1 SGHDT, CDR2 YYEEEE. CDR3 size: 15 residues. Written as DNA, the CDR3 is TGTGCCAGCAGCTTGGAGGCCAGGGCAGGGGGGACCCAGTACTTC. Protein product: CASSLEARAGGTQYF.

This chain uses TRBV5-6 with TRBJ1-2, with D possibly being TRBD1 (5 bases). Trimming took off 1 base at V and 7 bases at J, with 14 bases between the two ends. This CDR3 is built from 14 residues. The germline V gene has CDR1 SGHDT and CDR2 YYEEEE. As DNA, the CDR3 is TGTGCCAGCAGCTTGCTTACGGGGGGTCGTGGCTACACCTTC. Translation: CASSLLTGGRGYTF.

This chain connects TRBV21-1 to TRBJ1-4; the table's D call of TRBD1 was not tested on the DNA. TRBV21-1 is a recognized pseudogene. This CDR3 contains 15 residues. CDR3 DNA: TGTGCCAGCAGCAGACAACAGGGGGGGGAAGAAAAACTGTTTTTT. Translating it yields CASSRQQGGEEKLFF.

The J gene is TRBJ2-2, the V gene TRBV24-1; D is possibly TRBD2 (7 bases). CDR1 KGHDR and CDR2 SFDVKD come from the germline V gene. The V and J ends lost 10 bases and 1 base respectively, with 18 bases between them. The CDR3 loop spans 16 amino acids. The CDR3 bases are TGTGCCACTAAACAGGGCGGGAGCGGGAACACCGGGGAGCTGTTTTTT. It translates to CATKQGGSGNTGELFF.

This sequence joins TRBV11-2 and TRBJ1-6; D gene unclear. The CDR3 extends over 12 amino acids. The germline V gene has CDR1 SGHAT and CDR2 FQNNGV. Trimming stripped 5 bases from V and 5 bases from J, with 4 bases between. CDR3 DNA sequence: TGTGCCAGCAGCCCCAATAATTCACCCCTCCACTTT. Its protein is CASSPNNSPLHF.

V is TRBV29-1 and J is TRBJ1-2; perhaps TRBD1 as D (5 bases). Germline assignment: CDR1 SQVTM and CDR2 ANQGSEA. Between the trimmed V and J ends, which lost 0 bases and 5 bases, there was a span of 16 bases. CDR3 length: 15 amino acids. CDR3 in DNA: TGCAGCGTTGAAGATCGGTCCAGGGCAGTTTATGGCTACACCTTC. The encoded protein is CSVEDRSRAVYGYTF.

The J gene is TRBJ1-1, the V gene TRBV6-5, with D maybe TRBD1 (6 bases). This CDR3 is built from 13 residues. The ends were cut back, 6 bases at V and 0 bases at J, with 8 bases in the middle. Germline V gives CDR1 MNHEY, CDR2 SVGAGI. The DNA for the CDR3 is TGTGCCAGCAGGGCAGGGGTGAACACTGAAGCTTTCTTT. It translates to CASRAGVNTEAFF.

This clone occurred a few times. V usage is TRBV19 and J usage is TRBJ1-5; D is unclear. V was clipped by 5 bases and J by 5 bases, with 7 bases between them. The CDR3 extends over 12 amino acids. Germline CDR1 and CDR2: LNHDA and SQIVND (reference sequence). The CDR3, as DNA: TGTGCCAGTAGTTATCAGGATCAGCCCCAGCATTTT. This codes for CASSYQDQPQHF.

This clone was detected only once. The genes are TRBV3-1 (or the pseudogene TRBV3-2) and TRBJ1-2, with TRBD1 matching over 7 bases. CDR1 is LGHDT, CDR2 YNNKEL, per germline (reference sequence). The CDR3 loop spans 14 amino acids. With 1 base clipped from V and 7 bases from J, the junction kept 6 bases outside the gene matches. The CDR3 protein is CASSQARGVFGYTF. Here the CDR3 DNA reads TGTGCCAGCAGCCAAGCCAGGGGGGTATTTGGCTACACCTTC.

This rearrangement joins TRBV6-5 to TRBJ1-5; 9 positions agree with TRBD1. The CDR3 length is 14 residues. Looked up from germline, CDR1 is MNHEY and CDR2 is SVGAGI. After removal of 6 bases from V and 3 bases from J, the junction contained 3 bases not matched to a gene. The CDR3 DNA follows: TGTGCCAGCAGCGGGACAGGGTTCAATCAGCCCCAGCATTTT. Encoded protein: CASSGTGFNQPQHF.

This clone appeared a single time. This chain uses TRBV28 with TRBJ1-2; 9 nucleotides match TRBD1. Trimming at V came to 3 bases and at J to 1 base, leaving 3 bases not matched to a gene. The CDR3 has 15 residues. Germline assignment: CDR1 MDHEN and CDR2 SYDVKM. The CDR3 here is CASSFLDRGNYGYTF. CDR3 nucleotides: TGTGCCAGCAGTTTCCTGGACAGGGGTAACTATGGCTACACCTTC.

The chain recombines TRBV9 with TRBJ1-1; D is ambiguous. CDR1 SGDLS and CDR2 YYNGEE come from the germline V gene. V was cut by 4 bases and J by 6 bases, with 16 bases left in between. This CDR3 has 14 residues. The DNA of the CDR3 is TGTGCCAGCAGCTCACCCGGGGAGGCTTCTGAAGCTTTCTTT. It translates to CASSSPGEASEAFF.

J is TRBJ2-7 and V is TRBV4-2, with D tentatively TRBD2 (7 bases). Germline CDR1 is LGHNA and CDR2 is YNFKEQ. V was cut by 3 bases and J by 2 bases, with 26 bases left in between. This CDR3 is built from 19 residues. The DNA of the CDR3 is TGTGCCAGCAGCCAGGCTGCCAGCCGAAAAAGGGGGGGAGCCTACGAGCAGTACTTC. Its translation is CASSQAASRKRGGAYEQYF.

The chain uses TRBV6-5 and TRBJ1-2, with D unresolved. CDR3 length equals 15 residues. The V end lost 4 bases, the J end lost 1 base, and 13 bases lay between the germline ends. The germline V gene has CDR1 MNHEY and CDR2 SVGAGI. CDR3: CASSWMGAGNYGYTF. The CDR3 DNA sequence: TGTGCCAGCAGTTGGATGGGTGCGGGTAACTATGGCTACACCTTC.

This clone was observed a single time. CDR3: CASRQRGTGTNTEAFF. CDR3 coding DNA: TGTGCCAGCAGGCAGAGGGGGACAGGGACCAACACTGAAGCTTTCTTT. V gene TRBV28 combines with J gene TRBJ1-1; 9 nucleotides match TRBD1. This CDR3 comprises 16 residues. The V gene end was trimmed by 6 bases and the J gene end by 2 bases; junction bases not matched to a gene: 10. Germline V lookup: CDR1 MDHEN, CDR2 SYDVKM.

This clone occurred once. V gene TRBV7-2 combines with J gene TRBJ2-7, with 8 bases lining up with TRBD2. The V segment lost 1 base and the J segment 6 bases; nucleotides outside the gene matches: 5. This CDR3 spans 14 amino acids. Germline V lookup: CDR1 SGHTA, CDR2 FQGNSA. The chain's CDR3 is CASSLGTSSAEQYF. The DNA of the CDR3 is TGTGCCAGCAGCTTAGGGACTAGCTCGGCCGAGCAGTACTTC.

This clone appeared a few times. V gene TRBV7-9 combines with J gene TRBJ1-2; D unclear. The germline V gene encodes CDR1 SEHNR and CDR2 FQNEAQ (reference sequence). This CDR3 is 12 amino acids long. V was clipped by 5 bases and J by 8 bases, with 12 bases between them. The CDR3 DNA reads TGTGCCAGCAGCGCGGCCGAGAACGGCTACACCTTC. This encodes CASSAAENGYTF.

The V and J genes are TRBV19 and TRBJ1-2, with D possibly being TRBD1 (5 bases). The CDR3 contains 18 residues. V lost 3 bases, J lost 0 bases, and 20 bases lay in between. Germline values: CDR1 LNHDA, CDR2 SQIVND (reference sequence). The CDR3 DNA reads as TGTGCCAGTAGTATCTCCGGGACTGATAAGTATGCTAACTATGGCTACACCTTC. As protein: CASSISGTDKYANYGYTF.

V is TRBV3-1 (or the pseudogene TRBV3-2) and J is TRBJ2-7; 9 bases are shared with TRBD2. Germline assignment: CDR1 LGHDT and CDR2 YNNKEL (reference sequence). The CDR3 totals 15 residues. Losses at the gene ends were 5 bases for V and 5 bases for J; bases not matched to a gene: 10. CDR3 residues: CASSWAAGGPHEQYF. Here the CDR3 DNA reads TGTGCCAGCAGCTGGGCGGCGGGAGGGCCCCACGAGCAGTACTTC.

This clone was seen once. The chain has TRBV5-1 and TRBJ2-3; D gene unclear. The CDR3 length is 13 residues. Trimming took off 2 bases at V and 1 base at J, with 5 bases between the two ends. In germline, CDR1 is SGHRS, CDR2 YFSETQ. For the CDR3, the DNA is TGCGCCAGCAGCTTAATCGGCACAGATACGCAGTATTTT. Amino acids: CASSLIGTDTQYF.

The chain joins TRBV28 to TRBJ1-5; TRBD1 might be the D (6 bases). The CDR3 is 16 residues long. V lost 5 bases and J lost 2, with 16 bases in between. The germline V gene has CDR1 MDHEN and CDR2 SYDVKM. This CDR3 reads CASSPLGAGGNQPQHF. The CDR3 DNA is TGTGCCAGCAGTCCTTTGGGGGCAGGGGGCAATCAGCCCCAGCATTTT.

V usage is TRBV7-2 and J usage is TRBJ2-5; TRBD1 matches 7 bases. The germline V gene has CDR1 SGHTA and CDR2 FQGNSA. The CDR3 runs 15 residues. The V segment lost 4 bases and the J segment 3 bases; nucleotides outside the gene matches: 8. CDR3 in amino acids: CASSSPDRDEETQYF. The DNA of the CDR3 is TGTGCCAGCAGCTCTCCTGACAGGGACGAAGAGACCCAGTACTTC.

This sequence joins TRBV18 and TRBJ1-2; 7 nucleotides line up with TRBD1. Germline V lookup: CDR1 KGHSH, CDR2 LQKENI. The junction had 6 bases not matched to a gene; V was cut back by 2 bases and J by 0 bases. The CDR3 is 16 amino acids. The DNA of the CDR3 is TGTGCCAGCTCACCAAGGACCGGGACAGCTAACTATGGCTACACCTTC. It codes for CASSPRTGTANYGYTF.

The chain links TRBV10-3 to TRBJ2-7; 7 nucleotides align to TRBD1. Unmatched junction bases numbered 10, after V lost 6 bases and J lost 5 bases. This CDR3 spans 14 amino acids. Germline values: CDR1 ENHRY, CDR2 SYGVKD. CDR3 sequence reads: CAISPKGAEDEQYF. DNA of the CDR3: TGTGCCATCAGCCCGAAGGGGGCGGAGGACGAGCAGTACTTC.

This clone came up a few times. This chain links TRBV3-1 (or the pseudogene TRBV3-2) with TRBJ1-3, with D unclear. Germline CDR1 LGHDT, CDR2 YNNKEL (reference sequence). Trimming stripped 6 bases from V and 0 bases from J, with 9 bases between. The CDR3 runs to 14 residues. The chain's CDR3 is CASSPDFSGNTIYF. CDR3 in DNA: TGTGCCAGCAGTCCAGATTTCTCTGGAAACACCATATATTTT.

The CDR3 DNA follows: TGTGCCAGCAGCGTCGGACTAGCGGGCGCGGTAGGCACAGATACGCAGTATTTT. It is translated as CASSVGLAGAVGTDTQYF. The chain carries TRBV9 and TRBJ2-3; 11 bases line up with TRBD2. Germline assignment: CDR1 SGDLS and CDR2 YYNGEE. Germline trimming cut 2 bases from V and 1 base from J; bases unmatched to any gene: 9. This CDR3 is built from 18 residues.

The chain is built from TRBV12-3 or TRBV12-4 and TRBJ2-7; tentative D call: TRBD1 (5 bases). V gave up 5 bases and J gave up 3 bases, with 8 bases separating them. The CDR3 has 12 amino acids. The CDR3 sequence is CASSQQDYEQYF. CDR3 bases: TGTGCCAGCAGTCAACAGGACTACGAGCAGTACTTC.

In its sample, this clone was seen once. The chain uses TRBV5-4 and TRBJ2-3, with 7 nucleotides matching TRBD2. With V trimmed by 6 bases and J by 6 bases, 13 bases remained unmatched. Germline loops: CDR1 SGHNT, CDR2 YYREEE (reference sequence). The length of the CDR3 is 15 residues. CDR3 nucleotides: TGTGCCAGCACCCTATTCGGGCGGGGAGGGGATACGCAGTATTTT. It codes for CASTLFGRGGDTQYF.